This T cell receptor (beta chain) stems from a study of blood T cell repertoires in COVID-19. About the study: COVID-19 samples collected from the United States, Italy and Spain covered acute and convalescent phases.

Sequencing used immunoSEQ multiplex PCR; TCRdb keeps in-frame clones, though not all of them. Here the sample spans approximately 90,000 clones, 90% being singletons. Germline lookup yields CDR1 SGHRS and CDR2 YFSETQ. V lost 0 bases, J lost 5 bases, and 11 bases lay in between. This CDR3 has 14 amino acids. What was sequenced was peripheral blood. This sequence originates from a man aged 60-69 years with acute or convalescent COVID-19. The V and J genes are TRBV5-1 and TRBJ1-1; tentatively, D is TRBD1 (6 bases). The CDR3 DNA sequence: TGCGCCAGCAGCTTGGACAGGGTGGGGACTGAAGCTTTCTTT. This codes for CASSLDRVGTEAFF.